These 29 T cell receptor beta chains share one sample of origin, sequenced in a study of shared clonotypes between healthy human individuals. Using immunoSEQ multiplex PCR, the repertoire was profiled, and TCRdb retains in-frame clones only, with some absent. Among fewer than 1 million clones listed, 96% were seen once. The naive CD8 population came from CD45RO-negative cells selected for CCR7, without terminally differentiated effector memory CD45RA+ cells. The specimen was naive CD8+ T cells sorted from blood. Receptors originate from a man in his thirties or forties in good health.

The chain carries TRBV5-6 and TRBJ2-2; tentative D call: TRBD2 (6 bases). Germline assignment: CDR1 SGHDT and CDR2 YYEEEE. V lost 1 base to trimming and J lost 4 bases, with 14 bases between them. This CDR3 comprises 16 residues. Here the CDR3 reads CASSLLLAASTGELFF. In DNA, the CDR3 is TGTGCCAGCAGCTTGTTACTAGCCGCGAGCACCGGGGAGCTGTTTTTT.

This CDR3 reads CAISEPYNEQFF. In DNA form, the CDR3 reads TGTGCCATCAGTGAGCCGTACAATGAGCAGTTCTTC. This chain joins TRBV10-3 and TRBJ2-1; D not resolved. Germline loops: CDR1 ENHRY, CDR2 SYGVKD. The CDR3 extends over 12 amino acids. V gave up 2 bases and J gave up 4 bases, with 3 bases separating them.

The chain employs TRBV27 and TRBJ2-5; D gene unclear. Trimming cost V 5 bases and J 5 bases, with 9 bases left between them. The CDR3 runs 12 residues. The germline V gene encodes CDR1 MNHEY and CDR2 SMNVEV (reference sequence). CDR3 loop: CASSPSGETQYF. CDR3 nucleotide sequence: TGTGCCAGCAGTCCCAGTGGGGAGACCCAGTACTTC.

The chain joins TRBV7-9 to TRBJ1-1; D remains unclear. The V gene's germline CDR1 is SEHNR and CDR2 FQNEAQ (reference sequence). The V end lost 0 bases, the J end lost 0 bases, and 11 bases lay between the germline ends. CDR3 length: 16 residues. The CDR3 sequence: CASSLAGMALNTEAFF. CDR3 DNA: TGTGCCAGCAGCTTAGCAGGCATGGCTTTGAACACTGAAGCTTTCTTT. Filled out from reference TRBV7-9 and TRBJ1-1, the complete variable domain reads DTGVSQNPRHKITKRGQNVTFRCDPISEHNRLYWYRQTLGQGPEFLTYFQNEAQLEKSRLLSDRFSAERPKGSFSTLEIQRTEQGDSAMYLCASSLAGMALNTEAFFGQGTRLTVV.

About this clone itself: Other nucleotide sequences in the sample specify the same CDR3. V and J are TRBV9 and TRBJ2-7, with no clear D. CDR1 and CDR2 from the germline V gene are SGDLS and YYNGEE. The CDR3 runs to 15 residues. Trimming shortened V by 0 bases and J by 1 base, and 11 bases separated the two germline ends. Here the CDR3 reads CASSVDVGSSYEQYF. CDR3 nucleotides: TGTGCCAGCAGCGTAGATGTCGGGTCTTCCTACGAGCAGTACTTC.

About this clone itself: A junction boundary mismatches the germline segment, possibly from a read error. The chain links TRBV7-7 to TRBJ2-2; D possibly corresponds to TRBD2 (5 bases). This CDR3 has 14 amino acids. Germline V gene data show CDR1 as SSHAT and CDR2 as FNYEAQ (reference sequence). The CDR3 reads CASSLSGITGELFF. DNA of the CDR3: TGTGCTAGCAGCTTATCGGGGATCACCGGGGAGCTGTTTTTT.

The chain is built from TRBV5-8 and TRBJ1-2; 9 bases match TRBD1. The CDR3 length is 14 residues. The germline V gene encodes CDR1 SGHTS and CDR2 YDEGEE. Trimming cost V 4 bases and J 2 bases; bases outside gene matches: 3. CDR3 bases: TGTGCCAGCAGCCCGGGACAGGGAAACTATGGCTACACCTTC. It codes for CASSPGQGNYGYTF.

This rearrangement joins TRBV6-1 to TRBJ2-1; TRBD2 aligns across 13 bases. The CDR3 runs to 16 residues. The ends lost 4 bases at V and 7 bases at J; junction bases unmatched: 7. CDR1 and CDR2 (germline): MNHNS, SASEGT. This chain's CDR3 is CASSGLAGGTNNEQFF. The CDR3 nucleotides read TGTGCCAGCAGTGGACTAGCGGGAGGAACCAATAATGAGCAGTTCTTC.

The chain is built from TRBV7-2 and TRBJ2-1, with a possible D match to TRBD2 (6 bases). Per germline, CDR1 SGHTA and CDR2 FQGNSA. The V and J ends lost 6 bases and 3 bases respectively, with 12 bases between them. CDR3 size: 14 residues. CDR3 nucleotide sequence: TGTGCCAGCAGATACCTCGGGGGCTACAATGAGCAGTTCTTC. Amino acid sequence: CASRYLGGYNEQFF.

The chain joins TRBV7-8 to TRBJ2-1, with 10 bases aligning to TRBD1. This CDR3 is 15 amino acids long. The junction had 9 bases not matched to a gene; V was cut back by 5 bases and J by 8 bases. Germline V lookup: CDR1 SGHVS, CDR2 FQNEAQ. CDR3 sequence reads: CASSTRQGAGDEQFF. CDR3 nucleotide sequence: TGTGCCAGCAGCACGAGACAGGGGGCCGGGGATGAGCAGTTCTTC.

This chain uses TRBV23-1 with TRBJ1-1, with TRBD1 as a possible D gene (6 bases). TRBV23-1 is reported as an ORF; its role is uncertain. V dropped 8 bases and J dropped 1 base, with 11 bases sitting between them. CDR3 size: 13 residues. CDR3: CASGDTPNTEAFF. CDR3 DNA sequence: TGCGCCAGCGGGGACACACCGAACACTGAAGCTTTCTTT.

V gene TRBV7-9 combines with J gene TRBJ2-5, with D tentatively TRBD1 (6 bases). Deletions cut 3 bases from V and 2 bases from J, with 10 bases between. Germline V gene data show CDR1 as SEHNR and CDR2 as FQNEAQ (reference sequence). This CDR3 contains 14 residues. CDR3 region: CASSFGQLQETQYF. The DNA for the CDR3 is TGTGCCAGCAGCTTCGGACAGCTTCAAGAGACCCAGTACTTC.

The chain joins TRBV2 to TRBJ2-5; perhaps TRBD1 as D (6 bases). Germline-derived CDR1 and CDR2 are SNHLY and FYNNEI. This CDR3 has 14 residues. Deletions cut 10 bases from V and 2 bases from J, with 17 bases between. As DNA, the CDR3 is TGTGCCATGGTAGACAGGTCGGGGCAAGAGACCCAGTACTTC. Protein sequence: CAMVDRSGQETQYF.

The gene calls are TRBV19 and TRBJ2-6, with D unclear. The germline CDR1 and CDR2 sequences are LNHDA and SQIVND (reference sequence). V shed 5 bases and J shed 0 bases, with 5 bases lying between them. The length of the CDR3 is 14 residues. CDR3 loop: CASSLGSGANVLTF. CDR3 sequence (DNA): TGTGCCAGTAGTCTAGGCTCTGGGGCCAACGTCCTGACTTTC.

Written as DNA, the CDR3 is TGTGCCAGCAGCGGAAGAGCGGGAGTGACGGGGGAGCAGTACTTC. Protein product: CASSGRAGVTGEQYF. V gene TRBV9 combines with J gene TRBJ2-7, with 8 nucleotides matching TRBD2. Germline CDR1 is SGDLS and CDR2 is YYNGEE. The CDR3 has 15 amino acids. Trimming took 3 bases from V and 7 from J; bases not matched to a gene: 12. Drawing the rest from reference TRBV9 and TRBJ2-7, the complete variable domain is DSGVTQTPKHLITATGQRVTLRCSPRSGDLSVYWYQQSLDQGLQFLIQYYNGEERAKGNILERFSAQQFPDLHSELNLSSLELGDSALYFCASSGRAGVTGEQYFGPGTRLTVT.

The gene calls are TRBV6-6 and TRBJ2-1; D call uncertain. The CDR3 consists of 12 residues. Germline V gene lookup returns CDR1 MNHNY and CDR2 SVGAGI (reference sequence). V was pared by 6 bases and J by 7 bases, with 10 bases between. CDR3 sequence (DNA): TGTGCCAGCAGCCCCGTTTATAATGAGCAGTTCTTC. Residues: CASSPVYNEQFF.

This chain uses TRBV7-9 with TRBJ1-2; maybe TRBD1 (5 bases). Looked up from germline, CDR1 is SEHNR and CDR2 is FQNEAQ (reference sequence). Trimming left V 5 bases short and J 8 bases short, with 15 bases between. CDR3 length: 13 residues. The CDR3: CASSPRGGGGYTF. The CDR3 DNA follows: TGTGCCAGCAGCCCGAGGGGCGGAGGCGGCTACACCTTC. Looking up the rest from reference TRBV7-9 and TRBJ1-2 gives the full variable domain: DTGVSQNPRHKITKRGQNVTFRCDPISEHNRLYWYRQTLGQGPEFLTYFQNEAQLEKSRLLSDRFSAERPKGSFSTLEIQRTEQGDSAMYLCASSPRGGGGYTFGSGTRLTVV.

V gene TRBV6-5 combines with J gene TRBJ2-1; maybe TRBD1 (6 bases). Germline assignment: CDR1 MNHEY and CDR2 SVGAGI. The germline V and J ends were trimmed by 0 bases and 3 bases, with 9 bases remaining between them. This CDR3 contains 15 residues. In nucleotides, the CDR3 is TGTGCCAGCAGTTACTCGGCAGGGGACTACAATGAGCAGTTCTTC. It specifies CASSYSAGDYNEQFF.

This rearrangement joins TRBV27 to TRBJ2-7, with 13 bases identical to TRBD2. Germline lookup yields CDR1 MNHEY and CDR2 SMNVEV (reference sequence). The CDR3 loop spans 15 amino acids. V trimming: 6 bases; J trimming: 3 bases; junction bases outside the gene matches: 5. CDR3 DNA: TGTGCCAGCAGAGAACTAGCGGGAGGGGACTACGAGCAGTACTTC. Protein: CASRELAGGDYEQYF.

V is TRBV11-2 and J is TRBJ2-7, with 10 bases fitting TRBD2. The CDR3 contains 18 residues. The V and J ends lost 5 bases and 1 base, in that order; junction bases with no gene match: 14. Looked up from germline, CDR1 is SGHAT and CDR2 is FQNNGV. CDR3 coding DNA: TGTGCCAGCAGCGCCCGGACTAGCGGCCCACAATCATCCTACGAGCAGTACTTC. Its translation is CASSARTSGPQSSYEQYF.

The gene calls are TRBV4-3 and TRBJ2-7; the D is unclear. Germline V lookup: CDR1 LGHNA, CDR2 YSLEER. The CDR3 sequence is 14 residues long. V shed 1 base and J shed 3 bases, with 10 bases lying between them. DNA for the CDR3: TGCGCCAGCAGCCAAGCGATTGGGAACTACGAGCAGTACTTC. It yields the protein CASSQAIGNYEQYF.

This rearrangement joins TRBV4-2 to TRBJ2-1; the D gene could be TRBD1 or TRBD2 (5 bases each). The CDR3 is 17 amino acids. CDR1 LGHNA and CDR2 YNFKEQ come from the germline V gene. V was clipped by 1 base and J by 1 base, with 14 bases between them. CDR3 nucleotide sequence: TGTGCCAGCAGCCAAGCAAACCGGGACGGTTCCTACAATGAGCAGTTCTTC. The encoded protein is CASSQANRDGSYNEQFF.

J is TRBJ2-3 and V is TRBV9; D is perhaps TRBD1 or TRBD2 (5 bases each). CDR3 size: 14 residues. Trimming removed 7 bases at V and 4 bases at J, with 16 bases between. In germline, CDR1 is SGDLS, CDR2 YYNGEE. The CDR3 loop is CASALGRTADTQYF. The CDR3 region has the DNA TGTGCCAGCGCCTTGGGGCGGACTGCAGATACGCAGTATTTT. Combining the CDR3 with reference TRBV9 and TRBJ2-3 gives the whole variable domain DSGVTQTPKHLITATGQRVTLRCSPRSGDLSVYWYQQSLDQGLQFLIQYYNGEERAKGNILERFSAQQFPDLHSELNLSSLELGDSALYFCASALGRTADTQYFGPGTRLTVL.

The table lists this clone with a count of one. The rearrangement joins TRBV19 to TRBJ2-1; TRBD1 agrees at 10 bases. The junction had 11 bases not matched to a gene; V was cut back by 5 bases and J by 4 bases. Looked up from germline, CDR1 is LNHDA and CDR2 is SQIVND (reference sequence). CDR3 length: 17 residues. The CDR3: CASSDPRDRGPYNEQFF. CDR3 bases: TGTGCCAGTAGTGACCCCCGGGACAGGGGTCCATACAATGAGCAGTTCTTC. Together with reference TRBV19 and TRBJ2-1, the CDR3 gives the full variable domain: DGGITQSPKYLFRKEGQNVTLSCEQNLNHDAMYWYRQDPGQGLRLIYYSQIVNDFQKGDIAEGYSVSREKKESFPLTVTSAQKNPTAFYLCASSDPRDRGPYNEQFFGPGTRLTVL.

The chain combines TRBV13 with TRBJ2-1, with 7 bases identical to TRBD2. Germline V gene lookup returns CDR1 PRHDT and CDR2 FYEKMQ (reference sequence). The CDR3 loop spans 17 amino acids. The J segment lost 0 bases and the V segment lost 2 bases, leaving 7 bases of the junction unmatched. Written as DNA, the CDR3 is TGTGCCAGCAGCTTAAGCCCTGGGGGGGTCTCCTACAATGAGCAGTTCTTC. The encoded protein is CASSLSPGGVSYNEQFF.

The chain carries TRBV7-6 and TRBJ2-1; the D gene is possibly TRBD1 (6 bases). The CDR3 consists of 15 residues. Germline lookup yields CDR1 SGHVS and CDR2 FNYEAQ. V dropped 5 bases and J dropped 4 bases, with 15 bases sitting between them. The chain's CDR3 is CASSGVGTPYNEQFF. CDR3 nucleotides: TGTGCCAGCAGCGGGGTCGGGACACCTTACAATGAGCAGTTCTTC.

Note on this clone: Other DNA sequences in the sample encode the same CDR3. This rearrangement joins TRBV9 to TRBJ1-5; no definite D call. Germline V gives CDR1 SGDLS, CDR2 YYNGEE. The V gene lost 2 bases and the J gene lost 1 base, with 4 bases spanning the gap. This CDR3 region has 13 residues. The CDR3 DNA sequence: TGTGCCAGCAGCGTTGGGAGCAATCAGCCCCAGCATTTT. Translated, it gives CASSVGSNQPQHF.

V usage is TRBV10-3 and J usage is TRBJ2-1; TRBD1 is a possible D gene (6 bases). Germline lookup yields CDR1 ENHRY and CDR2 SYGVKD. The CDR3 has 12 residues. With 6 bases removed from V and 6 bases from J, the gap between germline ends came to 9 bases. The CDR3 region is CAIRQGSNEQFF. The CDR3 DNA reads TGTGCCATCAGACAGGGCAGCAATGAGCAGTTCTTC.

The chain has TRBV5-4 and TRBJ2-7; D may correspond to TRBD1 or TRBD2 (5 bases each). Trimming cost V 2 bases and J 2 bases, with 11 bases left between them. Germline CDR1 is SGHNT and CDR2 is YYREEE (reference sequence). The CDR3 runs to 14 residues. CDR3 sequence reads: CASSFRDGTYEQYF. The CDR3 region has the DNA TGTGCCAGCAGCTTCAGGGACGGAACCTACGAGCAGTACTTC.